The 12 T cell receptor beta chains listed next were all sequenced from one sample in a study of graft-versus-host responses after intestinal transplantation. The assay was immunoSEQ multiplex PCR, and TCRdb's table has in-frame clones only and misses some. The sample lists around 120,000 clones; 90% were seen once. No antigens are known for them. The source material was unstimulated CD4+ T cells sorted from spleen or lymph node cells, sampled before intestinal transplant. Source of these receptors: a human donor who received an intestinal transplant.

The V gene is TRBV30, the J gene TRBJ2-7, with a possible D match to TRBD1 (5 bases). Per the germline V gene, CDR1 is GTSNPN and CDR2 is SVGIG (reference sequence). Trimming took 0 bases from V and 5 from J, leaving 11 bases between them. The CDR3 loop spans 13 amino acids. The DNA for the CDR3 is TGTGCCTGGAGTGTACAAGGGGTACACGAGCAGTACTTC. Translation: CAWSVQGVHEQYF.

The chain employs TRBV5-1 and TRBJ2-4, with 9 bases identical to TRBD1. There are 14 residues in the CDR3. In germline, CDR1 is SGHRS, CDR2 YFSETQ. V gave up 4 bases and J gave up 4 bases; unmatched junction bases: 3. Written as DNA, the CDR3 is TGCGCCAGCAGCAAGACAGGGGGGAAAAACATTCAGTACTTC. It specifies CASSKTGGKNIQYF.

The chain employs TRBV18 and TRBJ2-1; the D gene is possibly TRBD2 (6 bases). The CDR3 has 15 amino acids. CDR1 and CDR2 from the germline V gene are KGHSH and LQKENI. V was clipped by 4 bases and J by 1 base, with 11 bases between them. CDR3 in DNA: TGTGCCAGCTCACGGACGGAGGGATCCTACAATGAGCAGTTCTTC. Its translation is CASSRTEGSYNEQFF.

J is TRBJ2-7 and V is TRBV27; 8 nucleotides line up with TRBD1. Germline V gives CDR1 MNHEY, CDR2 SMNVEV (reference sequence). The CDR3 covers 15 residues. V shed 5 bases, J shed 2 bases, and the junction held 8 bases outside the gene matches. This CDR3 reads CASSPRDRTTYEQYF. CDR3 bases: TGTGCCAGCAGTCCTCGGGACAGGACGACCTACGAGCAGTACTTC.

This chain uses TRBV14 with TRBJ1-1; D call uncertain. In germline, CDR1 is SGHDN, CDR2 FVKESK. Trimming pared 6 bases from V and 0 bases from J, leaving 8 bases between. The CDR3 has 13 amino acids. CDR3 coding DNA: TGTGCCAGCAGGCGGGATATGAACACTGAAGCTTTCTTT. Its protein product is CASRRDMNTEAFF. The complete variable domain, with remaining parts taken from reference TRBV14 and TRBJ1-1, reads EAGVTQFPSHSVIEKGQTVTLRCDPISGHDNLYWYRRVMGKEIKFLLHFVKESKQDESGMPNNRFLAERTGGTYSTLKVQPAELEDSGVYFCASRRDMNTEAFFGQGTRLTVV.

The table lists this clone with a count of one. This chain joins TRBV6-5 and TRBJ1-2; possibly TRBD1 for D (5 bases). This CDR3 is built from 12 residues. V was shortened by 5 bases and J by 7 bases, with 11 bases between the two germline ends. The germline CDR1 and CDR2 sequences are MNHEY and SVGAGI. The CDR3 sequence is CASSPQGGGYTF. In nucleotides, the CDR3 is TGTGCCAGCAGTCCCCAGGGAGGTGGCTACACCTTC.

This clone was seen only a few times. This sequence joins TRBV6-1 and TRBJ1-2; a possible D gene is TRBD1 (5 bases). The CDR3 extends over 16 amino acids. Trimming removed 4 bases from V and 7 bases from J, with 22 bases in between. The germline V gene encodes CDR1 MNHNS and CDR2 SASEGT. The CDR3 region has the DNA TGTGCCAGCAGTGGGGCCACAACCCCTTATGGGGCTGGCTACACCTTC. It specifies CASSGATTPYGAGYTF.

Points on this clone: An end of the junction differs from the germline gene, which may be a read error. V usage is TRBV7-9 and J usage is TRBJ1-6; 8 nucleotides agree with TRBD1. CDR1 SEHNR and CDR2 FQNEAQ come from the germline V gene (reference sequence). The CDR3 sequence is 14 residues long. DNA of the CDR3: TGTGCCAGCCGACGACAGGGGCGAAATTCACCCCCCCACTTT. This sequence encodes CASRRQGRNSPPHF.

This chain links TRBV19 with TRBJ1-2; the match to TRBD1 covers 10 bases. The CDR3 runs to 15 residues. Germline V gives CDR1 LNHDA, CDR2 SQIVND (reference sequence). V lost 1 base to trimming and J lost 4 bases; unmatched junction nucleotides: 3. The CDR3: CASSIAGQGPYGYTF. CDR3 nucleotide sequence: TGTGCCAGTAGTATAGCGGGACAGGGGCCCTATGGCTACACCTTC.

This clone was recorded only once. The chain has TRBV5-1 and TRBJ2-1, with 9 bases that match TRBD1. Trimming took 8 bases from V and 5 from J; bases not matched to a gene: 5. Germline values: CDR1 SGHRS, CDR2 YFSETQ. The CDR3 is made up of 13 amino acids. In nucleotides, the CDR3 is TGCGCCAGTAGCAGGACAGGGGACAATGAGCAGTTCTTC. Translating it yields CASSRTGDNEQFF. Using reference TRBV5-1 and TRBJ2-1 for the parts outside the CDR3, the full variable domain is KAGVTQTPRYLIKTRGQQVTLSCSPISGHRSVSWYQQTPGQGLQFLFEYFSETQRNKGNFPGRFSGRQFSNSRSEMNVSTLELGDSALYLCASSRTGDNEQFFGPGTRLTVL.

V gene TRBV7-2 combines with J gene TRBJ1-2; D is undetermined. The CDR3 length is 14 residues. V lost 3 bases, J lost 4 bases, and 12 bases lay in between. The germline V gene encodes CDR1 SGHTA and CDR2 FQGNSA. The CDR3 loop is CASSFTEPPYGYTF. The CDR3 nucleotides read TGTGCCAGCAGCTTTACAGAGCCTCCCTATGGCTACACCTTC.

The CDR3, as DNA: TGTGCTAGTGGCCAGGGTTCCTACAATGAGCAGTTCTTC. Its protein product is CASGQGSYNEQFF. This chain uses TRBV12-5 with TRBJ2-1; possibly TRBD1 for D (5 bases). CDR3 length equals 13 residues. Deletions cut 6 bases from V and 1 base from J, with 7 bases between. Germline V lookup: CDR1 LGHNT, CDR2 FRNRAP.